The next 10 T cell receptor beta chains were all read from a single sample in a study of blood T cell repertoires in COVID-19. Only in-frame clones appear in the TCRdb table, and some are missing; sequencing was by immunoSEQ multiplex PCR. The data show around 130,000 clones, roughly four fifths seen once. Sequencing was performed on peripheral blood. The receptors here all came from a woman aged 45-59 years with acute or convalescent COVID-19.

The chain employs TRBV18 and TRBJ1-3; TRBD1 agrees at 7 bases. The CDR3 spans 14 residues. J gave up 2 bases and V 3 bases, and 1 base lay outside the gene matches. Germline V gene sequence: CDR1 KGHSH, CDR2 LQKENI. In DNA, the CDR3 is TGTGCCAGCTCACCGGGACAGCCTGGAAACACCATATATTTT. It is translated as CASSPGQPGNTIYF.

This rearrangement joins TRBV27 to TRBJ2-6; D gene uncertain. CDR1 and CDR2 from the germline V gene are MNHEY and SMNVEV (reference sequence). Trimming removed 4 bases from V and 1 base from J, with 5 bases in between. This CDR3 comprises 14 residues. CDR3 coding DNA: TGTGCCAGCAGTTCGGTGTCTGGGGCCAACGTCCTGACTTTC. Amino acid sequence: CASSSVSGANVLTF.

This clone was seen once. The V gene is TRBV11-2, the J gene TRBJ2-1; 7 bases agree with TRBD1. CDR1 is SGHAT, CDR2 FQNNGV, per germline. V trimming: 5 bases; J trimming: 2 bases; junction bases outside the gene matches: 9. This CDR3 is built from 16 residues. The CDR3 nucleotides are TGTGCCAGCAGCAGACAGACAGGGCTACCCTACAATGAGCAGTTCTTC. It encodes CASSRQTGLPYNEQFF.

This chain joins TRBV3-1 (or the pseudogene TRBV3-2) and TRBJ1-5; 8 bases line up with TRBD1. The CDR3 runs 18 residues. J was trimmed by 3 bases and V by 4 bases; bases with no gene match: 14. CDR1 LGHDT and CDR2 YNNKEL come from the germline V gene (reference sequence). CDR3 nucleotide sequence: TGTGCCAGCAGCCGCTCCGCAGGGGGCGCGGGTTACAATCAGCCCCAGCATTTT. It yields the protein CASSRSAGGAGYNQPQHF.

The chain is built from TRBV5-5 and TRBJ2-7; unclear D gene. Deletions cut 0 bases from V and 4 bases from J, with 8 bases between. The CDR3 runs 13 residues. Germline CDR1 is SGHKS and CDR2 is YYEKEE (reference sequence). The DNA for the CDR3 is TGTGCCAGCAGCTTGGGCGGCACGTACGAGCAGTACTTC. Amino acid sequence: CASSLGGTYEQYF.

The chain carries TRBV2 and TRBJ2-2; D is unclear. V lost 6 bases and J 8 bases, leaving 13 bases between the germline ends. Germline V gene data show CDR1 as SNHLY and CDR2 as FYNNEI. The CDR3 is made up of 13 amino acids. The CDR3 coding sequence is TGTGCCAGCAGGCCGACACTCTCTGGGGAGCTGTTTTTT. It translates to CASRPTLSGELFF. Complete variable domain (other parts from reference TRBV2 and TRBJ2-2): EPEVTQTPSHQVTQMGQEVILRCVPISNHLYFYWYRQILGQKVEFLVSFYNNEISEKSEIFDDQFSVERPDGSNFTLKIRSTKLEDSAMYFCASRPTLSGELFFGEGSRLTVL.

This sequence joins TRBV19 and TRBJ2-7; D is possibly TRBD1 (5 bases). Germline CDR1 and CDR2: LNHDA and SQIVND (reference sequence). This CDR3 comprises 16 residues. Trimming took off 2 bases at V and 2 bases at J, with 16 bases between the two ends. The CDR3 protein is CASSIRFRATPYEQYF. Written as DNA, the CDR3 is TGTGCCAGTAGTATACGATTCAGGGCGACCCCCTACGAGCAGTACTTC.

The chain is built from TRBV2 and TRBJ1-2, with TRBD1 matching 9 bases. From germline, CDR1 is SNHLY and CDR2 FYNNEI. J gave up 4 bases and V 2 bases, and 5 bases lay outside the gene matches. The CDR3 is 15 amino acids. In nucleotides, the CDR3 is TGTGCCAGCAGTGAACGGACAGGGGTGGGCTATGGCTACACCTTC. This codes for CASSERTGVGYGYTF.

The rearrangement links TRBV2 to TRBJ1-5; possible D gene TRBD1, 6 bases. The germline V and J ends were trimmed by 2 bases and 2 bases, with 22 bases remaining between them. The germline CDR1 and CDR2 sequences are SNHLY and FYNNEI. The CDR3 sequence is 19 residues long. CDR3 nucleotides: TGTGCCAGCAGTGAAAGATCGAGTTTTGGGGGCCAGGGCAATCAGCCCCAGCATTTT. Translation gives CASSERSSFGGQGNQPQHF. The full variable domain, completed using reference TRBV2 and TRBJ1-5, is EPEVTQTPSHQVTQMGQEVILRCVPISNHLYFYWYRQILGQKVEFLVSFYNNEISEKSEIFDDQFSVERPDGSNFTLKIRSTKLEDSAMYFCASSERSSFGGQGNQPQHFGDGTRLSIL.

The V call is TRBV27, the J call TRBJ2-1; 8 bases map to TRBD1. This CDR3 has 14 residues. Germline lookup yields CDR1 MNHEY and CDR2 SMNVEV (reference sequence). J was trimmed by 0 bases and V by 10 bases; bases with no gene match: 5. The CDR3: CATQGAISYNEQFF. Written as DNA, the CDR3 is TGTGCCACCCAGGGGGCCATCTCCTACAATGAGCAGTTCTTC.